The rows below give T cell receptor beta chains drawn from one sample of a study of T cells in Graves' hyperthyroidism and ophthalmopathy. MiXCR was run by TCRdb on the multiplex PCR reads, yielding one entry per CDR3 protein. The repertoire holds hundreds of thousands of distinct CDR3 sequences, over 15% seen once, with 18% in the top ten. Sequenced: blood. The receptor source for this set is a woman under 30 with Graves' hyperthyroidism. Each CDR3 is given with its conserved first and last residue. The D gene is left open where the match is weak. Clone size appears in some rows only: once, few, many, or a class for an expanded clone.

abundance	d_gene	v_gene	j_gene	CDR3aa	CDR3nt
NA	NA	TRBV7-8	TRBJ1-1	CASNQAPAGTEAFF	TGTGCCAGCAACCAGGCACCCGCGGGGACTGAAGCTTTCTTT
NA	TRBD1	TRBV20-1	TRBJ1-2	CSAYRDSYGYTF	TGCAGTGCCTACCGGGACAGTTATGGCTACACCTTC
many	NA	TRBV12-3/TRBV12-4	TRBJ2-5	CASSLQQETQYF	TGTGCCAGCAGTTTACAGCAAGAGACCCAGTACTTC
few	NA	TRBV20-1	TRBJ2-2	CSAFMAGTGELFF	TGCAGTGCTTTCATGGCGGGCACCGGGGAGCTGTTTTTT
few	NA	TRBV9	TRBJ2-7	CASSEAPSPGTYEQYF	TGTGCCAGCAGCGAGGCCCCCAGCCCAGGGACCTACGAGCAGTACTTC
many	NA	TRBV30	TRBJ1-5	CAWSTIDQPQHF	TGTGCCTGGAGTACCATAGATCAGCCCCAGCATTTT
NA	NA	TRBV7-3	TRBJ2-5	CASSPPRPLGETQYF	TGTGCCAGCAGCCCCCCGAGACCTCTGGGGGAGACCCAGTACTTC
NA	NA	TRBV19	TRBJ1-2	CASSGQALNYGYTF	TGTGCCAGTAGTGGACAAGCTTTAAACTATGGCTACACCTTC
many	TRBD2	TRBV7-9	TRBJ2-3	CASSLVAGDTQYF	TGTGCCAGCAGCTTAGTAGCGGGGGATACGCAGTATTTT
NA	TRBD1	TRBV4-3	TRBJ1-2	CASSHVHRGDYGYTF	TGCGCCAGCAGCCATGTGCACAGGGGGGACTATGGCTACACCTTC
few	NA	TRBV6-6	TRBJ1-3	CASSYHQGSSGNTIYF	TGTGCCAGCAGTTACCATCAGGGCAGCTCTGGAAACACCATATATTTT
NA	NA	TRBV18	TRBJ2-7	CTSSPQLTGEQYF	TGTACCAGCTCACCACAACTGACCGGCGAGCAGTACTTC
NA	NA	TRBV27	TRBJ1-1	CASSLTLGSGMNTEAFF	TGTGCCAGCAGTTTAACTTTGGGGTCGGGGATGAACACTGAAGCTTTCTTT
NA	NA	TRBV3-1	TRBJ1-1	CASSRDNLNTEAFF	TGTGCCAGCAGCCGGGACAACCTGAACACTGAAGCTTTCTTT
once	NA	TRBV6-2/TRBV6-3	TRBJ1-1	CASGGQMYTEAFF	TGTGCCAGCGGTGGGCAGATGTACACTGAAGCTTTCTTT
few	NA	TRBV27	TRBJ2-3	CASSTLRTEGGTDTQYF	TGTGCCAGCAGTACACTTCGGACGGAAGGGGGCACAGATACGCAGTATTTT
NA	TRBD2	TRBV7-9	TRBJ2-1	CATIDSGRAAYNEQFF	TGTGCCACTATAGATAGCGGGAGGGCCGCCTACAATGAGCAGTTCTTC
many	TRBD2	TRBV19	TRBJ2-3	CASSKIAGGLADTQYF	TGTGCCAGTAGTAAAATAGCGGGGGGTCTCGCAGATACGCAGTATTTT
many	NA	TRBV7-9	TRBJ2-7	CASSYVGEQYF	TGTGCCAGCAGCTACGTAGGAGAGCAGTACTTC
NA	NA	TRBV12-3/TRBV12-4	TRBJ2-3	CASSLMGGSTDTQYF	TGTGCCAGCAGTTTAATGGGGGGAAGCACAGATACGCAGTATTTT
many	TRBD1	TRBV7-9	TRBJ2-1	CASSPVVGQPYNEQFF	TGTGCCAGCAGCCCCGTTGTGGGACAGCCTTACAATGAGCAGTTCTTC
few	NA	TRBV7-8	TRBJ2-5	CASSPSYFRRDGETQYF	TGTGCCAGCAGCCCTAGTTATTTCAGGCGAGACGGGGAGACCCAGTACTTC